The clone carrying this T cell receptor (delta chain) has more than one count but fewer than ten. Its antigen is still unknown. TCRdb lists the protein of a much larger clone for this DNA, which differs at residue 20, so this is likely a read error; the protein given here is translated from the DNA itself. The CDR3 is made up of 22 amino acids. CDR1 is TSWWSYY and CDR2 is QGS in the germline V gene. TCRdb re-called clones from the multiplex PCR reads via CATT. The sample contains some 100,000 delta-chain clones, roughly 1.4% of which appear only once. These data come from a study of γδ T cells in repeated Plasmodium falciparum infection. Overall study context: Age- and gender-matched Australian children served as comparison for malaria-exposed Malian children. Over roughly 600 days, donors received four mosquito-bite P. falciparum NF54 infections.

Overall study findings and caveats: Malian children's Vdelta2-negative repertoires appeared more expanded and less diverse than Australians'.

Vgamma9/Vdelta2+ and Vdelta2-negative gammadelta T cells were flow-sorted from PBMC for bulk sequencing. Sequencing was done on a sample of gamma-delta T cells from blood. The V segment is TRDV1, and no J call was made; the D call in the table, TRDD3, was not verified against the DNA. This clonotype was sampled from a pool of human donors (malaria-infected and uninfected, not separated). In DNA form, the CDR3 reads TGTGCTCTTGGGGAACAAAGTCGATGGTCGGGTTCATACTGGGGATTACCCGATAAACCCATCTTT. Translation gives CALGEQSRWSGSYWGLPDKPIF.